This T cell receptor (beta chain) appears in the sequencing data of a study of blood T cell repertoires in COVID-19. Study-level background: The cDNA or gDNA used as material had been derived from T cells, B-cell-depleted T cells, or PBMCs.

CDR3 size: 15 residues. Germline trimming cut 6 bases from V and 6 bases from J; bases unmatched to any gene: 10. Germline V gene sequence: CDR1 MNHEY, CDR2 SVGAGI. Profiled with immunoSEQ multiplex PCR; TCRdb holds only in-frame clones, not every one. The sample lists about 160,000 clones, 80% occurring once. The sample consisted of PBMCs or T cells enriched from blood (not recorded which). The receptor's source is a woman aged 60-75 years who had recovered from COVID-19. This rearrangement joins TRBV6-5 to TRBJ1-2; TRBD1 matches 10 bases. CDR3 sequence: CASSNSGTGADGYTF. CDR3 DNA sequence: TGTGCCAGCAGCAACTCCGGGACAGGGGCGGATGGCTACACCTTC.